A selection of T cell receptor beta chains follows, all from one sample in a study of blood T cell repertoires in COVID-19. Clones were read by immunoSEQ multiplex PCR, and TCRdb kept only the in-frame ones, dropping some. The data contain over 200,000 clones, about 84% of them seen just once; the ten biggest clones take up over 6.5%. Sequenced sample: peripheral blood. These receptor sequences come from a woman over 75 with COVID-19, enrolled during active disease. Each CDR3 is given with its conserved first and last residue. Fields, in order: J gene, V gene, D gene, CDR3 protein. The D gene is left open where the match is weak.

TRBJ1-2,TRBV14,TRBD1,CASSLSQGYGYTF
TRBJ1-2,TRBV12-3/TRBV12-4,TRBD1,CASRPGGDYGYTF
TRBJ2-2,TRBV5-1,TRBD2,CASSHLPTSGGNTGELFF
TRBJ1-5,TRBV7-9,NA,CASSIMSSNQPQHF
TRBJ1-5,TRBV19,NA,CASTAGVQPQHF
TRBJ2-5,TRBV9,NA,CASTQNGLDRETQYF
TRBJ2-5,TRBV18,NA,CASSVRQEETQYF
TRBJ2-5,TRBV12-3/TRBV12-4,NA,CASTRGFRETQYF
TRBJ1-6,TRBV5-1,TRBD1,CASSFRPPGQGAQYANSPLHF
TRBJ2-1,TRBV27,NA,CASSPQRAAREEQFF
TRBJ2-1,TRBV3-1/TRBV3-2,TRBD1,CASSPGGVAYNEQFF
TRBJ1-5,TRBV5-5,TRBD1,CASSSFDRAAQPQHF
TRBJ1-4,TRBV7-2,NA,CASSFSGGRVEKLFF
TRBJ2-7,TRBV27,NA,CASSLSFPGATREQYF
TRBJ1-2,TRBV19,NA,CATTPAGYYGYTF
TRBJ2-7,TRBV5-6,NA,CASSLAHEQYF
TRBJ2-4,TRBV3-1/TRBV3-2,NA,CASSQNSGQNIQYF
TRBJ2-1,TRBV7-2,NA,CASSLAAAARREFF
TRBJ1-5,TRBV15,TRBD1,CATSPTGGNQPQHF
TRBJ2-3,TRBV5-6,NA,CASSLVTDTQYF
TRBJ1-5,TRBV23-1,NA,CASRGPGDQPQHF
TRBJ2-1,TRBV5-1,TRBD2,CASSEPGLVSYNEQFF
TRBJ1-2,TRBV23-1,TRBD1,CASSQSGQGGYGYTF
TRBJ2-3,TRBV29-1,NA,CSVATPPDTQYF
TRBJ1-5,TRBV21-1,NA,CASSPGPRQGIDRGQPQHF